The clone carrying this TCR beta chain was found a few times. Its antigen is unidentified. The sample originates from a study of beta chain features in type 1 diabetes. Sorting that relied on CD45RO/CCR7/CD25/CD127/CD95/CD27 yielded CD4+ naive, central memory, regulatory and stem cell-like memory cells. CDR1 is GTSNPN and CDR2 is SVGIG in the germline V gene (reference sequence). The CDR3 covers 13 residues. V trimming: 3 bases; J trimming: 10 bases; junction bases outside the gene matches: 9. Expressed TCRB transcripts were sequenced, since all the RNA that had been isolated was reverse transcribed. Here immunoSEQ multiplex PCR was the method, and the copy in TCRdb shows in-frame clones only, minus some. The sample lists about 16,000 clones; 55% were seen once. General study results and limits: Type 1 diabetes patients had TCRB CDR3s that were shorter (moderately but significantly so) in all four CD4+ subsets. Still unanswered here is whether HLA type influences TCRB rearrangement.

Sequencing was done on a sample of stem cell memory CD4+ T cells from blood. This receptor was obtained from a young woman in good health. The J gene is TRBJ2-1, the V gene TRBV30; 7 nucleotides match TRBD1. The CDR3 loop reads CAWRGQGVGEQFF. The CDR3 DNA reads as TGTGCCTGGAGAGGGCAGGGGGTCGGGGAGCAGTTCTTC.